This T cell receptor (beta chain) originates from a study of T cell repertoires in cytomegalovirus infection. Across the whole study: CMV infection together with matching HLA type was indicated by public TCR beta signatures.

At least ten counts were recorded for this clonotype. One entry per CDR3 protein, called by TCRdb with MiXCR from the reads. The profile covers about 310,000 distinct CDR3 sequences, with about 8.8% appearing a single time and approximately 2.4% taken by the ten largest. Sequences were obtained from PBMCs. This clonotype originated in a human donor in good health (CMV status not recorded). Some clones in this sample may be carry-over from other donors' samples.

The CDR3 loop is CASTPWGGGYTF. The CDR3, as DNA: TGTGCCAGCACCCCTTGGGGGGGAGGCTACACCTTC. The V call is TRBV25-1, the J call TRBJ1-2; tentative D call: TRBD1 (5 bases). Germline lookup yields CDR1 MGHDK and CDR2 SYGVNS. The CDR3 is 12 residues long. V was shortened by 7 bases and J by 8 bases, with 14 bases between the two germline ends.